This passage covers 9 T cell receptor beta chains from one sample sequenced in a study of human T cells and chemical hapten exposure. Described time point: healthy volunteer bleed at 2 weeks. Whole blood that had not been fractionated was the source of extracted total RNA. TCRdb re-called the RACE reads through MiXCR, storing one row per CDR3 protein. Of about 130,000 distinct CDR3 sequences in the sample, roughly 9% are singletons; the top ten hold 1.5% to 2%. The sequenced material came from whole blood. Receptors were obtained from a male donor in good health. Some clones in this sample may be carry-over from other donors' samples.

The DNA for the CDR3 is TGTGCCAGCGGGGCCTCTATGGGCAATGAGCAGTTCTTC. This gives the protein CASGASMGNEQFF. This chain joins TRBV27 and TRBJ2-1; TRBD1 might be the D (5 bases). V shed 8 bases and J shed 6 bases, with 14 bases lying between them. Germline V gene data show CDR1 as MNHEY and CDR2 as SMNVEV (reference sequence). The CDR3 has 13 residues.

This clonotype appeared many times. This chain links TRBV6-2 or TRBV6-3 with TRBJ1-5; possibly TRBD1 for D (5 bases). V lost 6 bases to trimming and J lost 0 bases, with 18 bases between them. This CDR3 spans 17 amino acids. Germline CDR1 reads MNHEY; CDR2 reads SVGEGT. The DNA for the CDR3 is TGTGCCAGCAGCCATGGTACAGGACCCTATAGCAATCAGCCCCAGCATTTT. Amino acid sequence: CASSHGTGPYSNQPQHF.

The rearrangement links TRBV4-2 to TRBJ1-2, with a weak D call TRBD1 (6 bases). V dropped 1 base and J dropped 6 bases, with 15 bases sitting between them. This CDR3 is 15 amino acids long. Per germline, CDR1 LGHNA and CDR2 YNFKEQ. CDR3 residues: CASSQANRALDGYTF. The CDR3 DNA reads TGTGCCAGCAGCCAAGCCAACAGGGCTCTGGATGGCTACACCTTC.

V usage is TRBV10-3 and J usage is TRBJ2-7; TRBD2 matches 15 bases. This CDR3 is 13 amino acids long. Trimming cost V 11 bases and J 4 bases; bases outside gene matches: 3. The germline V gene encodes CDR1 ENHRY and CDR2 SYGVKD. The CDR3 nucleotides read TGTGCCGCGGGACTAGCGGGGGGATACGAGCAGTACTTC. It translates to CAAGLAGGYEQYF.

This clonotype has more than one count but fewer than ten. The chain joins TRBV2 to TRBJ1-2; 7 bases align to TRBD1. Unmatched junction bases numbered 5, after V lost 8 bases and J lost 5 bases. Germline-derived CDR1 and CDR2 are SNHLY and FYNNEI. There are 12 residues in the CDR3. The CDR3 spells CASSAGGYGYTF. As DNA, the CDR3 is TGTGCCAGCTCCGCAGGGGGTTATGGCTACACCTTC. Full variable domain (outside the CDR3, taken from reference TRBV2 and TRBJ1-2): EPEVTQTPSHQVTQMGQEVILRCVPISNHLYFYWYRQILGQKVEFLVSFYNNEISEKSEIFDDQFSVERPDGSNFTLKIRSTKLEDSAMYFCASSAGGYGYTFGSGTRLTVV.

CDR3 nucleotides: TGTGCCAGCAGCTTCGTACACCCCCCGGGGCTCTGGAACACCATATATTTT. Encoded protein: CASSFVHPPGLWNTIYF. This chain uses TRBV7-2 with TRBJ1-3; D perhaps matches TRBD1 (5 bases). Per the germline V gene, CDR1 is SGHTA and CDR2 is FQGNSA. There are 17 residues in the CDR3. The ends were cut back, 3 bases at V and 7 bases at J, with 22 bases in the middle.

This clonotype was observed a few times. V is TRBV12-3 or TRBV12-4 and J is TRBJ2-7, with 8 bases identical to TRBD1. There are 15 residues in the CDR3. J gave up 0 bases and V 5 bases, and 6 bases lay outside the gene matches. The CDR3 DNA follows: TGTGCCAGCAGTGGGCCGGGACAGGTCTCCTACGAGCAGTACTTC. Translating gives CASSGPGQVSYEQYF.

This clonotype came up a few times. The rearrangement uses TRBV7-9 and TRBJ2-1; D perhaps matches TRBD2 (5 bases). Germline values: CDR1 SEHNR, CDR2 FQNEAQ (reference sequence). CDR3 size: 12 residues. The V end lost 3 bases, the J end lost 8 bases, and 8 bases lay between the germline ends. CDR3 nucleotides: TGTGCCAGCAGCTTCGCGCGGGATGAGCAGTTCTTC. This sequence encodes CASSFARDEQFF.

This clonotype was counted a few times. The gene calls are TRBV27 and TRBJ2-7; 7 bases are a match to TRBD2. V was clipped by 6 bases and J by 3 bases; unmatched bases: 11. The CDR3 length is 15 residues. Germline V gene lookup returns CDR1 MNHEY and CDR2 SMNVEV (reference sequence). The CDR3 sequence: CASSPSGEGFYEQYF. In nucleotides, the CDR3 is TGTGCCAGCAGCCCGTCCGGGGAGGGTTTCTACGAGCAGTACTTC.